These T cell receptor beta chains were read from a single sample in a study of T cell responses to AZD1222 COVID-19 vaccine. Sequenced by immunoSEQ multiplex PCR; TCRdb stores in-frame clones only, minus some. The sample table sets out 150,000 or so clones. Sequenced input: peripheral blood. All receptors come from an adult in good health. Each CDR3 is given with its conserved first and last residue. Each record gives: J gene, D gene, V gene, CDR3 protein, CDR3 DNA. The D gene is left open where the match is weak.

>TRBJ1-6|.|TRBV7-9
CASSLGASSYNSPLHF
TGTGCCAGCAGCTTGGGGGCCAGCTCCTATAATTCACCCCTCCACTTT
>TRBJ1-2|.|TRBV19
CASDGSWQDGYTF
TGTGCCAGCGACGGATCCTGGCAGGATGGCTACACCTTC
>TRBJ1-1|.|TRBV29-1
CSVDSGGTEAFF
TGCAGCGTCGATTCCGGCGGCACTGAAGCTTTCTTT
>TRBJ2-2|.|TRBV5-1
CASSLGDGNTGELFF
TGCGCCAGCAGCTTGGGAGACGGAAACACCGGGGAGCTGTTTTTT
>TRBJ1-2|.|TRBV13
CASSPDPRGGYTF
TGTGCCAGCAGCCCGGACCCCCGTGGCGGCTACACCTTC
>TRBJ2-3|TRBD2|TRBV5-6
CASSQPSGGVDTQYF
TGTGCCAGCAGCCAACCTAGCGGGGGGGTGGATACGCAGTATTTT
>TRBJ1-5|.|TRBV28
CASSPGGGSAFRQPQHF
TGTGCCAGCAGCCCCGGGGGGGGGAGCGCCTTTCGACAGCCCCAGCATTTT
>TRBJ2-7|.|TRBV21-1
CASSPTTWDQGVFEQYF
TGTGCCAGCAGCCCCACCACCTGGGACCAGGGGGTTTTTGAGCAGTACTTC
>TRBJ2-3|.|TRBV7-9
CASGHRGTDTQYF
TGTGCCAGCGGCCACAGGGGCACAGATACGCAGTATTTT
>TRBJ2-2|.|TRBV5-1
CASSLVPPGTGTGELFF
TGCGCCAGCAGCTTGGTCCCTCCCGGGACGGGCACCGGGGAGCTGTTTTTT
>TRBJ2-7|TRBD1|TRBV18
CASSPGTGHYEQYF
TGTGCCAGCTCACCAGGGACAGGGCACTACGAGCAGTACTTC
>TRBJ2-7|.|TRBV27
CASSLSGSYEQYF
TGTGCCAGCAGTTTATCGGGTTCCTACGAGCAGTACTTC
>TRBJ2-5|.|TRBV5-6
CASSLVFVTDQETQYF
TGTGCCAGCAGCTTGGTATTCGTGACGGACCAAGAGACCCAGTACTTC
>TRBJ1-4|.|TRBV6-5
CASSPVPGRGEKLFF
TGTGCCAGCAGCCCCGTTCCTGGGAGGGGTGAAAAACTGTTTTTT
>TRBJ1-5|.|TRBV3-1/TRBV3-2
CASSIGAGQPQHF
TGTGCCAGCAGCATTGGGGCTGGTCAGCCCCAGCATTTT
>TRBJ1-1|.|TRBV18
CASSPRELRRLNEAFF
TGTGCCAGCTCACCCAGGGAGCTGCGGCGGCTGAATGAAGCTTTCTTT
>TRBJ1-2|.|TRBV7-3
CASSPSPSADYGYTF
TGTGCCAGCAGCCCATCCCCCTCGGCGGACTATGGCTACACCTTC
>TRBJ1-1|.|TRBV2
CASSENRQMNTEAFF
TGTGCCAGCAGTGAGAATAGACAGATGAACACTGAAGCTTTCTTT
>TRBJ2-7|.|TRBV3-1/TRBV3-2
CASSQDPDSYEQYF
TGTGCCAGCAGCCAAGATCCGGACAGCTACGAGCAGTACTTC
>TRBJ2-1|.|TRBV7-3
CASSLTGPGGYNEQFF
TGTGCCAGCAGCTTAACGGGTCCGGGTGGGTACAATGAGCAGTTCTTC
>TRBJ2-5|.|TRBV5-1
CASSPLGGRETQYF
TGCGCCAGCAGCCCGCTGGGGGGAAGGGAGACCCAGTACTTC
>TRBJ1-6|TRBD1|TRBV27
CASSSARGSSPLHF
TGTGCCAGCAGTTCAGCCAGGGGGAGTTCACCCCTCCACTTT
>TRBJ1-1|.|TRBV5-4
CASSRPTGLNTEAFF
TGTGCCAGCAGCCGACCGACAGGATTGAACACTGAAGCTTTCTTT
>TRBJ1-6|.|TRBV7-2
CASSWRGGAIGSPLHF
TGTGCCAGCAGCTGGAGGGGTGGGGCCATCGGGTCACCCCTCCACTTT
>TRBJ1-5|TRBD1|TRBV19
CATGTPDRYNQPQHF
TGTGCCACAGGAACCCCGGACAGGTACAATCAGCCCCAGCATTTT
>TRBJ2-7|.|TRBV28
CASSRGIAFNEQYF
TGTGCCAGCAGCCGGGGCATCGCTTTCAACGAGCAGTACTTC
>TRBJ1-1|TRBD1|TRBV7-8
CASSVRQGGSNTEAFF
TGTGCCAGCAGCGTAAGACAGGGTGGGTCGAACACTGAAGCTTTCTTT
>TRBJ2-1|TRBD2|TRBV7-9
CASSFTSGGAIEQFF
TGTGCCAGCAGCTTTACTAGCGGGGGGGCCATTGAGCAGTTCTTC
>TRBJ1-3|.|TRBV5-1
CASSLEGSGNTIYF
TGCGCCAGCAGCTTGGAAGGGAGCGGAAACACCATATATTTT
>TRBJ1-5|.|TRBV7-6
CASSLQQNNQPQHF
TGTGCCAGCAGCCTACAGCAGAACAATCAGCCCCAGCATTTT
>TRBJ2-5|TRBD2|TRBV6-5
CASTRGGTQETQYF
TGTGCCAGCACGCGGGGGGGTACTCAAGAGACCCAGTACTTC
>TRBJ2-2|TRBD1|TRBV18
CASSPTPGQGPGELFF
TGTGCCAGCTCACCGACACCAGGACAGGGTCCCGGGGAGCTGTTTTTT
>TRBJ1-2|TRBD1|TRBV29-1
CSVLDPGQGGNYGYTF
TGCAGCGTCCTCGATCCGGGACAGGGTGGGAACTATGGCTACACCTTC
>TRBJ2-3|.|TRBV11-2
CASSADGLPSTDTQYF
TGTGCCAGCAGCGCCGATGGGCTACCTAGCACAGATACGCAGTATTTT
>TRBJ2-7|.|TRBV11-2
CASSLEGRYEQYF
TGTGCCAGCAGCTTAGAGGGCCGCTACGAGCAGTACTTC
>TRBJ1-4|.|TRBV28
CASSLAGNNEKLFF
TGTGCCAGCAGTTTAGCAGGGAATAATGAAAAACTGTTTTTT
>TRBJ2-6|.|TRBV7-2
CASSLVGYPGANVLTF
TGTGCCAGCAGCTTAGTTGGATACCCTGGGGCCAACGTCCTGACTTTC
>TRBJ2-5|.|TRBV6-2/TRBV6-3
CASSNPQETQYF
TGTGCCAGCAGTAATCCACAAGAGACCCAGTACTTC
>TRBJ1-2|TRBD1|TRBV4-2
CASSQDRTGIHGYTF
TGTGCCAGCAGCCAGGATAGGACAGGGATACATGGCTACACCTTC
>TRBJ1-2|.|TRBV28
CASSFFPENYGYTF
TGTGCCAGCAGTTTCTTTCCAGAAAACTATGGCTACACCTTC
>TRBJ2-7|TRBD2|TRBV7-6
CASSFKRGEAYEQYF
TGTGCCAGCAGCTTTAAGCGGGGGGAAGCCTACGAGCAGTACTTC
>TRBJ1-1|TRBD1|TRBV12-3/TRBV12-4
CASRRTGRTEAFF
TGTGCCAGCAGGCGGACAGGGAGGACTGAAGCTTTCTTT